This entry lists 3 T cell receptor beta chains sequenced from one sample in a study of T cell repertoires in cytomegalovirus infection. TCRdb redid the calling of the reads with MiXCR, one entry per CDR3 protein. The sample has around 200,000 distinct CDR3 sequences, less than 50% seen once. For these TCRs, the target antigens are not known. The starting material was CD8+ T cells from cultured PBMCs, obtained from culture after CMV antigen stimulation. All receptors derive from a human donor in good health (CMV status not recorded). Some clones in this sample may be carry-over from other donors' samples.

V and J are TRBV4-1 and TRBJ1-3; no reliable D call. The CDR3 is 16 amino acids. V was clipped by 4 bases and J by 6 bases, with 19 bases between them. From germline, CDR1 is MGHRA and CDR2 YSYEKL. The CDR3 here is CASSLSPLEEQNTIYF. The CDR3 DNA reads as TGCGCCAGCAGCCTCTCCCCCCTGGAGGAACAAAACACCATATATTTT.

Here the CDR3 reads CASSVGGGASGELFF. The DNA for the CDR3 is TGTGCCAGCAGCGTGGGTGGGGGGGCCTCCGGGGAGCTGTTTTTT. This sequence joins TRBV9 and TRBJ2-2; TRBD2 is a possible D gene (7 bases). This CDR3 spans 15 amino acids. Trimming shortened V by 2 bases and J by 6 bases, and 14 bases separated the two germline ends. The germline CDR1 and CDR2 sequences are SGDLS and YYNGEE.

The rearrangement joins TRBV11-2 to TRBJ1-1, with 8 bases matching TRBD1. The length of the CDR3 is 14 residues. The germline gives CDR1 SGHAT, CDR2 FQNNGV. V gave up 5 bases and J gave up 3 bases; unmatched junction bases: 5. The CDR3 spells CASSVSRGHTEAFF. The CDR3 coding sequence is TGTGCCAGCAGCGTGAGCAGGGGGCACACTGAAGCTTTCTTT.